This T cell receptor beta chain was captured in a study of blood T cells in healthy people across ages. In germline, CDR1 is LGHDT, CDR2 YNNKEL (reference sequence). Trimming left V 0 bases short and J 4 bases short, with 18 bases between. CDR3 length: 17 amino acids. General study points: In long-lived donors, naive CD4+ cell counts and diversity exceeded those of aged donors.

About this clonotype itself: Antigen: not known.

Then a second PCR, running roughly 7 to 11 cycles, was carried out with a sample-barcoded 5' primer and a J-beta primer mix. Each cDNA molecule, via a template-switch adaptor with 12 random nucleotides, was tagged. MiXCR was run by TCRdb on the 5' RACE reads, yielding one entry per CDR3 protein. Among about a million distinct CDR3 sequences listed, just over 50% were seen once. Each donor gave around 9.3 milliliters of peripheral blood. At least 6.5 million PBMCs were isolated per sample. The sample consisted of blood. This rearrangement joins TRBV3-1 to TRBJ1-2, with D unclear. The clonotype originates from a woman in her sixties or seventies in good health. CDR3 protein: CASSQDPGGESFYGYTF. As DNA, the CDR3 is TGTGCCAGCAGCCAAGATCCGGGCGGCGAATCCTTCTATGGCTACACCTTC.